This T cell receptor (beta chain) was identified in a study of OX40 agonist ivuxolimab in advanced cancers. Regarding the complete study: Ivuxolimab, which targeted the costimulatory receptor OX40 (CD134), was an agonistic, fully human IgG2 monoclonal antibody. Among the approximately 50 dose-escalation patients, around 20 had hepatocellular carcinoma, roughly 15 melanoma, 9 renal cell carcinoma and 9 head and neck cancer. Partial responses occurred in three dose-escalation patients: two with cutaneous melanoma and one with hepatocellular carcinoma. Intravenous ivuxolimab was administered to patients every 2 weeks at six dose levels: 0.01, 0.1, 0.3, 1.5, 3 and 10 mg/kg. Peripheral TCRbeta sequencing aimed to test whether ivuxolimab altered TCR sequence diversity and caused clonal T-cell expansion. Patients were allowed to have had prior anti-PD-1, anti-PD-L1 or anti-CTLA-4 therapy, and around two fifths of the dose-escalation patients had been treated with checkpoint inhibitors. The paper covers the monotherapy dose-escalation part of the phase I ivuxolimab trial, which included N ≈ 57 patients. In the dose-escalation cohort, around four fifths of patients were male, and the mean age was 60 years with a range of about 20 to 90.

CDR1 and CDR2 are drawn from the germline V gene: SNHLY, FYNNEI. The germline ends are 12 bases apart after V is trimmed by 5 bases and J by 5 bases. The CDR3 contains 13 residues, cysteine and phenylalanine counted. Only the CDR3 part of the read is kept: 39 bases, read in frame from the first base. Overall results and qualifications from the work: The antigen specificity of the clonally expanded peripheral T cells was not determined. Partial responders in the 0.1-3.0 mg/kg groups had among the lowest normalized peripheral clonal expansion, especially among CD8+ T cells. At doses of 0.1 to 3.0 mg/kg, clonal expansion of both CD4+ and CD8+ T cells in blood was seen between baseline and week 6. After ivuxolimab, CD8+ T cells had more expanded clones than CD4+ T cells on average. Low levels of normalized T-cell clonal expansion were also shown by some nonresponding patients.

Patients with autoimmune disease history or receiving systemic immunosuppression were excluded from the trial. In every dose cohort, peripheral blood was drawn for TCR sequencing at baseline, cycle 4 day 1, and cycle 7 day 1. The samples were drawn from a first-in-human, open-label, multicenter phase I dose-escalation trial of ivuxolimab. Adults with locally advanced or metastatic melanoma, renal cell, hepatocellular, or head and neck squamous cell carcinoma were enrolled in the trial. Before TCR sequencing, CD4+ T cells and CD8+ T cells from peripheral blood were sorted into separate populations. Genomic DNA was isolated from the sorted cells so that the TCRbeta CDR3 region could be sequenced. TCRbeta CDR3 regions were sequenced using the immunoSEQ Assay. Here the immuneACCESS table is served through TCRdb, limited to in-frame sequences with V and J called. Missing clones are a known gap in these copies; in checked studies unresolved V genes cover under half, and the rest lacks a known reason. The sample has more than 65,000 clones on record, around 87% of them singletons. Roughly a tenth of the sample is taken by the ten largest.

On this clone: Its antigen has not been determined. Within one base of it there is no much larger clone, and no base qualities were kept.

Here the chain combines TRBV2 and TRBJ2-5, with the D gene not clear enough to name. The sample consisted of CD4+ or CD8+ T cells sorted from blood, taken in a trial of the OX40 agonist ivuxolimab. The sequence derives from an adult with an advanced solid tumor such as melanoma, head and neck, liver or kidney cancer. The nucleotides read TGTGCCAGCAGTCCGGAGAAATGGGAGACCCAGTACTTC. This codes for CASSPEKWETQYF.